The next 2 T cell receptor beta chains were all read from a single sample in a study of technical replicates of blood from a handful of donors. The data were produced by immunoSEQ multiplex PCR, yet TCRdb's version contains in-frame clones alone and is incomplete. The table has tens of thousands of clones, 94% seen once. The sequenced sample was T cells isolated from PBMCs. The receptors derive from a human donor in good health.

This sequence joins TRBV14 and TRBJ2-7, with D possibly TRBD1 on 5 matching bases. The V gene lost 4 bases and the J gene lost 7 bases, with 17 bases spanning the gap. The germline V gene has CDR1 SGHDN and CDR2 FVKESK. The CDR3 length is 14 residues. The CDR3: CASSLRLLRGEQYF. CDR3 in DNA: TGTGCCAGCAGCCTTCGACTCCTTAGGGGTGAGCAGTACTTC.

This clone was recorded once. J is TRBJ1-1 and V is TRBV5-1; TRBD1 matches 8 bases. The germline V gene has CDR1 SGHRS and CDR2 YFSETQ. Trimming took 7 bases from V and 0 from J; bases not matched to a gene: 8. The CDR3 spans 15 residues. The CDR3 DNA is TGCGCCAGCCGCCCCCCGGACAGGGTGAACACTGAAGCTTTCTTT. This sequence encodes CASRPPDRVNTEAFF.